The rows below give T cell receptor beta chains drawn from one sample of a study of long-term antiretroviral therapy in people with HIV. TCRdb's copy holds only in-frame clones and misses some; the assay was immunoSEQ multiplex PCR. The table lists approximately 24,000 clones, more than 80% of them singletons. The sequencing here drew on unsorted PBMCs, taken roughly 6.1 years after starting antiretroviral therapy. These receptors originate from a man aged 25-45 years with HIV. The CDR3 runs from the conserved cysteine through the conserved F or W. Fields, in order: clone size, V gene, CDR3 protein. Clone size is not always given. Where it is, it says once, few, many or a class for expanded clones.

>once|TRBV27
CASSLGRGYYEQYF
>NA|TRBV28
CASIRALNSPLHF
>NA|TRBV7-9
CASSHRWTTGVYEQYF
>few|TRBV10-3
CAISEGTADTQYF
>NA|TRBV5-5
CASSLMGRYQETQYF
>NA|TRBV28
CASRKGGVGYEQYF
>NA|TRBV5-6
CASSSAIYGQAEGPQHF
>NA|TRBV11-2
CASSLLRGPTYEQYF
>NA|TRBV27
CASSPGTRASDTQYF
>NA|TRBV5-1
CASSSGQGTWGYTF
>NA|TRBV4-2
CASSQAGNSGYNEQFF
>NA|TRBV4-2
CASSLGETEYSNQPQHF
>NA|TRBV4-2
CASSQDVGTLGNTIYF
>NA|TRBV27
CASSLAGDSYEQYF
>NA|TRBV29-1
CSAQRSGLYEQYF
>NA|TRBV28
CASSLFSPYSNQPQHF
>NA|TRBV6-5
CASRSGGSSQTQYF
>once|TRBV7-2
CASSLEAGEKLFF
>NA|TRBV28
CATVGPGAYRRDTQYF
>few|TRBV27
CASSLLPTEDSPLHF
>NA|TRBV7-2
CASRTLAAQETQYF
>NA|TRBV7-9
CASSLSYSGNTIYF
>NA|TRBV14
CASSRGSGSNQPQHF
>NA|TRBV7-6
CASSLDPSGRYSF
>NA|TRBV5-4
CASSPGYGGGTDTQYF
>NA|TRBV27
CASSYMIGGTDTQYF